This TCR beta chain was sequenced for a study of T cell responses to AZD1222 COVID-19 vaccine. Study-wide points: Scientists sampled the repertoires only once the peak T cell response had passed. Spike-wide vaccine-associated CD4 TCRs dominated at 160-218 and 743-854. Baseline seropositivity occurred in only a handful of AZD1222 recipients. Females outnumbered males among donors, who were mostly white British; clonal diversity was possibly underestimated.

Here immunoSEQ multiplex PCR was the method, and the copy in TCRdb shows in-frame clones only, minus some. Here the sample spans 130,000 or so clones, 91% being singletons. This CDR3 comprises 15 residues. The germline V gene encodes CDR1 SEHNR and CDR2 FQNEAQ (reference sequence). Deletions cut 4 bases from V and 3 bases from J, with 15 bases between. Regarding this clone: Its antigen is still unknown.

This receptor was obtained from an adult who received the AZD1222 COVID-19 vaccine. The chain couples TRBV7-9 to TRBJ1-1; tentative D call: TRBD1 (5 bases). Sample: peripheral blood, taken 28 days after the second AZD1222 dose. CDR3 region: CASSSQDPRDTEAFF. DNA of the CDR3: TGTGCCAGCAGCTCACAGGACCCGAGGGACACTGAAGCTTTCTTT.